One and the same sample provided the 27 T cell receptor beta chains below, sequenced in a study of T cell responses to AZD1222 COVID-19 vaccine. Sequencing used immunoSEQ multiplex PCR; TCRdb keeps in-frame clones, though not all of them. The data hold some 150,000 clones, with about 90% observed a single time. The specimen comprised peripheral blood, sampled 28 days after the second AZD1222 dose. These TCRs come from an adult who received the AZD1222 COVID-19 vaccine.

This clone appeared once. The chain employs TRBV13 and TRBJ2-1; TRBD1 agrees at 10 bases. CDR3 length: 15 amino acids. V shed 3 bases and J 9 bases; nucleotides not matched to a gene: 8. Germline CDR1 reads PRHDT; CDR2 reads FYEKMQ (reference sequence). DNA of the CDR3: TGTGCCAGCAGCTTTCCGGGACAGGGGACGCGTGAGCAGTTCTTC. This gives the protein CASSFPGQGTREQFF. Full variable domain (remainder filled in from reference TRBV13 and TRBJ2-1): AAGVIQSPRHLIKEKRETATLKCYPIPRHDTVYWYQQGPGQDPQFLISFYEKMQSDKGSIPDRFSAQQFSDYHSELNMSSLELGDSALYFCASSFPGQGTREQFFGPGTRLTVL.

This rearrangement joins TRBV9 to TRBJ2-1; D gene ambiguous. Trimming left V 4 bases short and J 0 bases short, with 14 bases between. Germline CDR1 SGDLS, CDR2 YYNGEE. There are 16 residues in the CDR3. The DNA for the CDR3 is TGTGCCAGCAGCCCACTGAGTGTAACCTCCTACAATGAGCAGTTCTTC. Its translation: CASSPLSVTSYNEQFF.

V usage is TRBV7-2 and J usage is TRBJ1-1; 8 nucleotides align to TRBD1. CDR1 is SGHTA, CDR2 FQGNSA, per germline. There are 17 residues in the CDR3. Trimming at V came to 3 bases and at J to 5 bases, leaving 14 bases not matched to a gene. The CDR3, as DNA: TGTGCCAGCAGCTTCGAAGTGCAGGGGGCCCTGGGGACTGAAGCTTTCTTT. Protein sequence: CASSFEVQGALGTEAFF. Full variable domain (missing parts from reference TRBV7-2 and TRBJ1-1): GAGVSQSPSNKVTEKGKDVELRCDPISGHTALYWYRQSLGQGLEFLIYFQGNSAPDKSGLPSDRFSAERTGGSVSTLTIQRTQQEDSAVYLCASSFEVQGALGTEAFFGQGTRLTVV.

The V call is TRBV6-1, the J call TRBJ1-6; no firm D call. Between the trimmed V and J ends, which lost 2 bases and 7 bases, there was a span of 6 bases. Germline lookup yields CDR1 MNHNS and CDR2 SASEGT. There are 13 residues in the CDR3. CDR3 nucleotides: TGTGCCAGCAGTGAATTTGAGAATTCACCCCTCCACTTT. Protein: CASSEFENSPLHF.

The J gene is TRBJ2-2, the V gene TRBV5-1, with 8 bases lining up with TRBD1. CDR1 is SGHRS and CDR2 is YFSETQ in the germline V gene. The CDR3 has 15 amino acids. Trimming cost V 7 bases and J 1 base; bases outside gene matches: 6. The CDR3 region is CASGDRPLNTGELFF. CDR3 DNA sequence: TGCGCCAGCGGGGACAGGCCTCTGAACACCGGGGAGCTGTTTTTT.

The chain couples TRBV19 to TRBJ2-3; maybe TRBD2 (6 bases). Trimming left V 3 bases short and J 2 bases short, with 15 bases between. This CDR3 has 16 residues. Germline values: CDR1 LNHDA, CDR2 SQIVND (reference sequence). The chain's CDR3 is CASSITGGKITDTQYF. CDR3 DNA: TGTGCCAGTAGTATCACGGGCGGGAAGATCACAGATACGCAGTATTTT.

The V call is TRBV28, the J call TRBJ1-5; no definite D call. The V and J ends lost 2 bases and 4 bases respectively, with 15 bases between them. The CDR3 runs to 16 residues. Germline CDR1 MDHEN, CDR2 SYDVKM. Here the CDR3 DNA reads TGTGCCAGCAGTTTAAGCCCCCTGAGTGTGAATCAGCCCCAGCATTTT. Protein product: CASSLSPLSVNQPQHF.

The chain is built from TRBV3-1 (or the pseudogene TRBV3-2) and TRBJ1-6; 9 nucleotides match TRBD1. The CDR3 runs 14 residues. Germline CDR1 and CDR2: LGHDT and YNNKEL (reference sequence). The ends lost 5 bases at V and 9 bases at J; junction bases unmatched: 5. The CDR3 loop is CASSVGTGLSPLHF. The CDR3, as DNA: TGTGCCAGCAGCGTCGGGACAGGGCTTTCACCCCTCCACTTT.

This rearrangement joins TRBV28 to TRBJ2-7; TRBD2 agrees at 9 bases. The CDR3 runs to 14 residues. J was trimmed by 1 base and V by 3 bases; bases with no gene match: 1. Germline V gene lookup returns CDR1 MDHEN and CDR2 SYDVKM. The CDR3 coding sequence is TGTGCCAGCAGTTTTGCGGGAGGGTCCTACGAGCAGTACTTC. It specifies CASSFAGGSYEQYF.

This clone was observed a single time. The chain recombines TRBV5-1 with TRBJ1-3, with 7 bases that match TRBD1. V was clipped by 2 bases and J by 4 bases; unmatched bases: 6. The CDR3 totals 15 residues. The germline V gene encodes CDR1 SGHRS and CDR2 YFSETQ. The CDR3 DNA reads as TGCGCCAGCAGCTTATCCGGGACAGACGGAAACACCATATATTTT. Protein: CASSLSGTDGNTIYF. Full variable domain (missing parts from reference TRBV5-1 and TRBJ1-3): KAGVTQTPRYLIKTRGQQVTLSCSPISGHRSVSWYQQTPGQGLQFLFEYFSETQRNKGNFPGRFSGRQFSNSRSEMNVSTLELGDSALYLCASSLSGTDGNTIYFGEGSWLTVV.

DNA of the CDR3: TGTGCCAGCAGTTCCGGGACCAACTACAATGAGCAGTTCTTC. The encoded protein is CASSSGTNYNEQFF. The chain couples TRBV6-2 or TRBV6-3 to TRBJ2-1; TRBD1 or TRBD2 may be the D gene (5 bases each). Germline V gives CDR1 MNHEY, CDR2 SVGEGT. Trimming shortened V by 4 bases and J by 3 bases, and 10 bases separated the two germline ends. The CDR3 runs to 14 residues.

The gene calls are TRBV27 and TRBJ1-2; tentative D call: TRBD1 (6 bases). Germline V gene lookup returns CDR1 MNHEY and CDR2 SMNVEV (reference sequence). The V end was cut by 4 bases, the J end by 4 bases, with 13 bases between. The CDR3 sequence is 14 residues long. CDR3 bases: TGTGCCAGCAGTTGGGCAGGGGAGACCTATGGCTACACCTTC. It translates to CASSWAGETYGYTF.

The CDR3 DNA reads TGTGCCAGCAGTTACTCCTATAGGGGGGGCGCGAAGGGCTACACCTTC. It translates to CASSYSYRGGAKGYTF. This rearrangement joins TRBV6-5 to TRBJ1-2; tentatively, D is TRBD1 (6 bases). Germline CDR1 reads MNHEY; CDR2 reads SVGAGI. V was trimmed by 0 bases and J by 8 bases, leaving 19 bases between them. This CDR3 has 16 residues.

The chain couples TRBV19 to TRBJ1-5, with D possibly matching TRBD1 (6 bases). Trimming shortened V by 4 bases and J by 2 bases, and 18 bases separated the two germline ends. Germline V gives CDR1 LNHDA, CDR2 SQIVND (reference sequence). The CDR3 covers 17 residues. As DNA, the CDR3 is TGTGCCAGTAGTAACTACGATGGGGGCCAGGGCAATCAGCCCCAGCATTTT. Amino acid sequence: CASSNYDGGQGNQPQHF.

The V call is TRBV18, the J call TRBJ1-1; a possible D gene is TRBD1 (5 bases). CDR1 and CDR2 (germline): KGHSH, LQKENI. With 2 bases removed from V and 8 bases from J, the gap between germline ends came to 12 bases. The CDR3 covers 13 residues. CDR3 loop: CASSPGDVREAFF. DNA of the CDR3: TGTGCCAGCTCACCAGGGGACGTGCGGGAAGCTTTCTTT.

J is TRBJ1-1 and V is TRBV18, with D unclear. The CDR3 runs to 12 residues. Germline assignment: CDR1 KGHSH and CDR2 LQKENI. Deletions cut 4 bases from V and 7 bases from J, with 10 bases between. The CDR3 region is CASSLDWSEAFF. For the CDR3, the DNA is TGTGCCAGCTCACTGGACTGGAGTGAAGCTTTCTTT.

The CDR3 region is CASSSSQGSAAEQFF. For the CDR3, the DNA is TGTGCCAGCAGTTCCAGCCAGGGTAGCGCGGCTGAGCAGTTCTTC. The chain couples TRBV7-7 to TRBJ2-1; D tentatively reads TRBD1 or TRBD2 (5 bases each). CDR1 is SSHAT, CDR2 FNYEAQ, per germline (reference sequence). Trimming removed 6 bases at V and 9 bases at J, with 21 bases between. CDR3 size: 15 residues.

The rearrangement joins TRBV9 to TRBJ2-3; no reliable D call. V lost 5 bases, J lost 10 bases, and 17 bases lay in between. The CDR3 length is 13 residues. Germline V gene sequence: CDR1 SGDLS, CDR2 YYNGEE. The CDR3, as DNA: TGTGCCAGCAGTCGAGACCCGGGTCATGCGCAGTATTTT. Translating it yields CASSRDPGHAQYF.

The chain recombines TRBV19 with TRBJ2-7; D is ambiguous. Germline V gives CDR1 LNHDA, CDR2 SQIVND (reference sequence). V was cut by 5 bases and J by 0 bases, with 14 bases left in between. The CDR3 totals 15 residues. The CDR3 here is CASSVTDGISYEQYF. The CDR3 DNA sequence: TGTGCCAGTAGTGTTACCGACGGAATCTCCTACGAGCAGTACTTC.

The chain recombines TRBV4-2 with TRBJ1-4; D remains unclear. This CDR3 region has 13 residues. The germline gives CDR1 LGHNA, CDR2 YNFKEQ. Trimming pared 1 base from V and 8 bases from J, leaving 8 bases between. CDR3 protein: CASSQGTSEKLFF. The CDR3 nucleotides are TGTGCCAGCAGCCAAGGGACTTCCGAAAAACTGTTTTTT.

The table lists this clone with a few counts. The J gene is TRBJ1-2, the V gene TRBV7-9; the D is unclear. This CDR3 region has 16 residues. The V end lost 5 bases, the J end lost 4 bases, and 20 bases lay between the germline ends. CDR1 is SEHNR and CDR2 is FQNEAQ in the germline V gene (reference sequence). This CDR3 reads CASSQGTNLASYGYTF. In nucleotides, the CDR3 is TGTGCCAGCAGCCAAGGAACAAATCTGGCTAGCTATGGCTACACCTTC.

CDR3 residues: CASSFSRTGVTSGYNEQFF. CDR3 bases: TGTGCCAGCAGTTTCTCTCGGACAGGGGTTACTAGCGGCTACAATGAGCAGTTCTTC. The rearrangement uses TRBV27 and TRBJ2-1; D possibly corresponds to TRBD1 (9 bases). The CDR3 has 19 residues. V was clipped by 3 bases and J by 3 bases, with 24 bases between them. CDR1 MNHEY and CDR2 SMNVEV come from the germline V gene (reference sequence).

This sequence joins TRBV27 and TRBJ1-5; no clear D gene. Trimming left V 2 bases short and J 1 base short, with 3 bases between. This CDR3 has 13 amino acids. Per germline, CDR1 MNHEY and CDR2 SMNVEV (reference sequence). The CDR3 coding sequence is TGTGCCAGCAGTTTACAGAGCAATCAGCCCCAGCATTTT. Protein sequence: CASSLQSNQPQHF.

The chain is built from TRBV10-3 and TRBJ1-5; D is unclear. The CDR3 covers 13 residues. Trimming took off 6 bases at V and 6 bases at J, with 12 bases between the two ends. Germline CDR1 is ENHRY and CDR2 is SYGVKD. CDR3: CAISPQGGQPQHF. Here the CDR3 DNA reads TGTGCCATCAGCCCACAAGGAGGTCAGCCCCAGCATTTT.

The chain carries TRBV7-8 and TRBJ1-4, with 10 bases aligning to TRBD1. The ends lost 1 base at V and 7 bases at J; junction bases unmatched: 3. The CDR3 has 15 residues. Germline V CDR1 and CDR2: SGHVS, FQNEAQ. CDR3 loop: CASSLGQGAFEKLFF. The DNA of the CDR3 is TGTGCCAGCAGCTTAGGACAGGGGGCATTTGAAAAACTGTTTTTT.

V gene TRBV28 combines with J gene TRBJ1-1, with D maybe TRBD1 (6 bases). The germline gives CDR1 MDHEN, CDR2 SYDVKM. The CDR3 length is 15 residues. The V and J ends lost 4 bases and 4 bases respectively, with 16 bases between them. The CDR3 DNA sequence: TGTGCCAGCAGTTCCCCCACAGGGCTCGGCACTGAAGCTTTCTTT. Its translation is CASSSPTGLGTEAFF. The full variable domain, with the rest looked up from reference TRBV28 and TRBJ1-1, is DVKVTQSSRYLVKRTGEKVFLECVQDMDHENMFWYRQDPGLGLRLIYFSYDVKMKEKGDIPEGYSVSREKKERFSLILESASTNQTSMYLCASSSPTGLGTEAFFGQGTRLTVV.

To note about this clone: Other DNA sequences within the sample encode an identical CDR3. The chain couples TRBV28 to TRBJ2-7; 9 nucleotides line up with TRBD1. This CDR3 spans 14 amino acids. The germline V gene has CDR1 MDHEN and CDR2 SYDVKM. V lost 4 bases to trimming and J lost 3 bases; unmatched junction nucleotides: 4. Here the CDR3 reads CASSSPGQGYEQYF. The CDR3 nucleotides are TGTGCCAGCAGTTCCCCGGGACAGGGCTACGAGCAGTACTTC.